This T cell receptor (beta chain) came from a study of blood T cell repertoires in COVID-19. Germline V gives CDR1 SEHNR, CDR2 FQNEAQ (reference sequence). The CDR3 is 14 amino acids. Trimming took 5 bases from V and 4 from J, leaving 14 bases between them. Assay used: immunoSEQ multiplex PCR; TCRdb lists only in-frame clones, some missing. Of around 400,000 clones listed, roughly 80% are singletons. V gene TRBV7-9 combines with J gene TRBJ1-1; possibly TRBD1 for D (6 bases). Material: PBMCs or T cells enriched from blood (not recorded which). This clonotype was obtained from a woman between 50 and 59 years old who had recovered from COVID-19. CDR3 sequence reads: CASSAQGMGTEAFF. CDR3 DNA sequence: TGTGCCAGCAGCGCGCAGGGGATGGGCACTGAAGCTTTCTTT.